Each of the 4 T cell receptor beta chains below was sequenced from the same sample in a study of blood T cell repertoires in COVID-19. Using immunoSEQ multiplex PCR, the repertoire was profiled, and TCRdb retains in-frame clones only, with some absent. The sample holds approximately 200,000 clones, 75% to 90% seen once. Sequenced: PBMCs or T cells enriched from blood (not recorded which). These receptors originate from a woman in her twenties or thirties who had been exposed to COVID-19.

This sequence joins TRBV6-4 and TRBJ1-2; 9 bases agree with TRBD1. This CDR3 is built from 16 residues. Germline V gene sequence: CDR1 MRHNA, CDR2 SNTAGT. After removal of 5 bases from V and 8 bases from J, the junction contained 15 bases not matched to a gene. CDR3 DNA sequence: TGTGCCAGCAGTCCTGATGGACAGGGGATTTTCGAAGGCTACACCTTC. This codes for CASSPDGQGIFEGYTF.

The chain couples TRBV18 to TRBJ2-7, with D tentatively TRBD2 (6 bases). V dropped 3 bases and J dropped 0 bases, with 18 bases sitting between them. Germline values: CDR1 KGHSH, CDR2 LQKENI. The CDR3 has 17 residues. The DNA for the CDR3 is TGTGCCAGCTCACCTCTTTCCATTAGCGGAGTCTCCTACGAGCAGTACTTC. Protein sequence: CASSPLSISGVSYEQYF.

The V gene is TRBV7-9, the J gene TRBJ2-2, with TRBD1 as a possible D gene (5 bases). CDR1 and CDR2 (germline): SEHNR, FQNEAQ (reference sequence). The CDR3 extends over 18 amino acids. Trimming removed 1 base at V and 1 base at J, with 16 bases between. The CDR3 DNA is TGTGCCAGCAGCTTAGTCCTCGAGGTCAGGGAGAACACCGGGGAGCTGTTTTTT. Translating it yields CASSLVLEVRENTGELFF.

The J gene is TRBJ1-1, the V gene TRBV19, with 7 bases that match TRBD1. The V gene end was trimmed by 5 bases and the J gene end by 11 bases; junction bases not matched to a gene: 8. CDR3 length: 12 residues. The germline V gene has CDR1 LNHDA and CDR2 SQIVND (reference sequence). The DNA for the CDR3 is TGTGCCAGTAGTCGGGTGGACAGGAGGGCTTTCTTT. Its translation: CASSRVDRRAFF.